This TCR beta chain originates from a study of cytomegalovirus exposure and HLA in healthy donors. PCR employed 60 Vbeta and 13 Jbeta primers. Sequencing was performed with immunoSEQ multiplex PCR; in TCRdb, only in-frame clones are kept and a portion is missing. The sample yields about 160,000 clones, 85% seen once. Source material: PBMCs. This sequence was found in a boy aged 2 to 10 in good health and CMV-seronegative.

As DNA, the CDR3 is TGTGCCATCAGTGCTCTAAGGGGCGGGAGGGGCACAGATACGCAGTATTTT. Amino acids: CAISALRGGRGTDTQYF. The rearrangement joins TRBV10-3 to TRBJ2-3; 9 nucleotides align to TRBD2. The length of the CDR3 is 17 residues. CDR1 is ENHRY and CDR2 is SYGVKD in the germline V gene. The trim removed 4 bases at V and 1 base at J, leaving 9 bases unmatched.